These T cell receptor beta chains were read from a single sample in a study of cytomegalovirus exposure and HLA in healthy donors. Assay: immunoSEQ multiplex PCR; the TCRdb copy retains only in-frame clones and omits some. The table records approximately 150,000 clones, roughly 80% of them present only once. Sequencing was carried out using PBMCs. The receptors stem from a female donor in good health and CMV-seronegative. Both conserved end residues are part of each CDR3. Fields, in order: CDR3 protein, CDR3 DNA, V gene, D gene, clone size, J gene, CDR3 length. D genes are given only for firm matches. Size tells how often a clone was seen (once, few, many) or the class of an expanded clone, and some rows leave it out.

CDR3 protein: CAWVGGTSASGANVLTF
CDR3 DNA: TGTGCCTGGGTGGGAGGGACGTCCGCCTCTGGGGCCAACGTCCTGACTTTC
V gene: TRBV30
D gene: TRBD2
clone size: NA
J gene: TRBJ2-6
CDR3 length: 17

CDR3 protein: CASARTSGGGELRQFF
CDR3 DNA: TGTGCCAGTGCACGGACTAGCGGAGGCGGGGAGTTAAGACAGTTCTTC
V gene: TRBV27
D gene: TRBD2
clone size: NA
J gene: TRBJ2-1
CDR3 length: 16

CDR3 protein: CASSLTGTNYGYTF
CDR3 DNA: TGTGCCAGCAGTTTAACAGGGACTAACTATGGCTACACCTTC
V gene: TRBV28
D gene: NA
clone size: once
J gene: TRBJ1-2
CDR3 length: 14

CDR3 protein: CASSVYSREQFF
CDR3 DNA: TGTGCCAGCAGCGTTTACTCGCGAGAGCAGTTCTTC
V gene: TRBV7-2
D gene: NA
clone size: NA
J gene: TRBJ2-1
CDR3 length: 12

CDR3 protein: CASSQDLVRGYTF
CDR3 DNA: TGTGCCAGCAGCCAAGATCTAGTACGGGGCTACACCTTC
V gene: TRBV14
D gene: NA
clone size: few
J gene: TRBJ1-2
CDR3 length: 13

CDR3 protein: CASSSQGAPPGEQYF
CDR3 DNA: TGCGCCAGCAGCTCACAGGGGGCGCCTCCGGGCGAGCAGTACTTC
V gene: TRBV5-1
D gene: TRBD1
clone size: NA
J gene: TRBJ2-7
CDR3 length: 15

CDR3 protein: CASSQPGGQYTGELFF
CDR3 DNA: TGTGCCAGCAGCCAGCCAGGGGGACAGTACACCGGGGAGCTGTTTTTT
V gene: TRBV28
D gene: TRBD1
clone size: NA
J gene: TRBJ2-2
CDR3 length: 16

CDR3 protein: CASTGGDNSPLHF
CDR3 DNA: TGTGCCAGCACGGGTGGTGATAATTCACCCCTCCACTTT
V gene: TRBV6-5
D gene: NA
clone size: NA
J gene: TRBJ1-6
CDR3 length: 13

CDR3 protein: CASTTTLSSGGAREQYF
CDR3 DNA: TGTGCCAGCACTACCACACTGTCTAGCGGGGGGGCCCGCGAGCAGTACTTC
V gene: TRBV7-2
D gene: TRBD2
clone size: NA
J gene: TRBJ2-7
CDR3 length: 17

CDR3 protein: CASSDSLRFEGTQYF
CDR3 DNA: TGTGCCAGCAGTGACTCCCTCAGGTTCGAGGGTACGCAGTATTTT
V gene: TRBV6-4
D gene: NA
clone size: NA
J gene: TRBJ2-3
CDR3 length: 15

CDR3 protein: CAVDRAISGNTIYF
CDR3 DNA: TGTGCCGTGGACAGGGCCATCTCTGGAAACACCATATATTTT
V gene: TRBV7-9
D gene: TRBD1
clone size: few
J gene: TRBJ1-3
CDR3 length: 14

CDR3 protein: CASSPEGWGEAYEQYF
CDR3 DNA: TGTGCCAGCAGCCCCGAGGGTTGGGGGGAGGCCTACGAGCAGTACTTC
V gene: TRBV5-5
D gene: NA
clone size: NA
J gene: TRBJ2-7
CDR3 length: 16

CDR3 protein: CASLSGTGNEQYF
CDR3 DNA: TGTGCCAGCCTTTCCGGGACAGGGAACGAGCAGTACTTC
V gene: TRBV7-2
D gene: TRBD1
clone size: NA
J gene: TRBJ2-7
CDR3 length: 13

CDR3 protein: CASSVSSGRPTGELFF
CDR3 DNA: TGTGCCAGCAGCGTTTCCAGCGGGAGGCCAACCGGGGAGCTGTTTTTT
V gene: TRBV9
D gene: TRBD2
clone size: NA
J gene: TRBJ2-2
CDR3 length: 16

CDR3 protein: CASSYFRQGAGELFF
CDR3 DNA: TGTGCCAGCAGTTACTTCCGACAGGGGGCCGGGGAGCTGTTTTTT
V gene: TRBV6-6
D gene: TRBD1
clone size: NA
J gene: TRBJ2-2
CDR3 length: 15

CDR3 protein: CASSTPGGHTEAFF
CDR3 DNA: TGTGCCAGCAGCACTCCAGGGGGCCACACTGAAGCTTTCTTT
V gene: TRBV6-1
D gene: TRBD1
clone size: once
J gene: TRBJ1-1
CDR3 length: 14

CDR3 protein: CASSEWAFNQPQHF
CDR3 DNA: TGTGCCAGCAGTGAGTGGGCCTTCAATCAGCCCCAGCATTTT
V gene: TRBV6-1
D gene: NA
clone size: NA
J gene: TRBJ1-5
CDR3 length: 14

CDR3 protein: CAPNGVYTEAFF
CDR3 DNA: TGTGCCCCTAATGGAGTGTACACTGAAGCTTTCTTT
V gene: TRBV19
D gene: NA
clone size: NA
J gene: TRBJ1-1
CDR3 length: 12

CDR3 protein: CASSLGGGMNTEAFF
CDR3 DNA: TGTGCCAGCAGCTTAGGGGGAGGGATGAACACTGAAGCTTTCTTT
V gene: TRBV7-2
D gene: NA
clone size: NA
J gene: TRBJ1-1
CDR3 length: 15

CDR3 protein: CASSYGTGDYEQYF
CDR3 DNA: TGTGCCAGCAGTTACGGGACAGGGGACTACGAGCAGTACTTC
V gene: TRBV6-5
D gene: TRBD1
clone size: NA
J gene: TRBJ2-7
CDR3 length: 14

CDR3 protein: CASSGLSTGTNQPQHF
CDR3 DNA: TGTGCCAGCAGTGGTCTGTCTACAGGGACGAATCAGCCCCAGCATTTT
V gene: TRBV6-1
D gene: NA
clone size: NA
J gene: TRBJ1-5
CDR3 length: 16

CDR3 protein: CASSLVFGGATDTQYF
CDR3 DNA: TGTGCCAGCAGCTTGGTATTTGGCGGGGCCACAGATACGCAGTATTTT
V gene: TRBV5-4
D gene: NA
clone size: NA
J gene: TRBJ2-3
CDR3 length: 16

CDR3 protein: CASTYRLAGVNEQFF
CDR3 DNA: TGTGCCAGCACTTACCGACTAGCGGGAGTCAATGAGCAGTTCTTC
V gene: TRBV6-5
D gene: TRBD2
clone size: NA
J gene: TRBJ2-1
CDR3 length: 15

CDR3 protein: CASSYKHASYEQYF
CDR3 DNA: TGTGCCAGCAGTTACAAGCACGCGAGCTACGAGCAGTACTTC
V gene: TRBV6-6
D gene: NA
clone size: NA
J gene: TRBJ2-7
CDR3 length: 14

CDR3 protein: CASSADSNNSPLHF
CDR3 DNA: TGTGCCAGCAGCGCGGACAGTAATAATTCACCCCTCCACTTT
V gene: TRBV6-5
D gene: NA
clone size: few
J gene: TRBJ1-6
CDR3 length: 14

CDR3 protein: CAWKGKGVNTEAFF
CDR3 DNA: TGTGCCTGGAAGGGTAAGGGGGTGAACACTGAAGCTTTCTTT
V gene: TRBV30
D gene: NA
clone size: NA
J gene: TRBJ1-1
CDR3 length: 14

CDR3 protein: CASSPSGTGDTEAFF
CDR3 DNA: TGTGCCAGCTCACCGTCCGGGACAGGGGACACTGAAGCTTTCTTT
V gene: TRBV18
D gene: TRBD1
clone size: NA
J gene: TRBJ1-1
CDR3 length: 15

CDR3 protein: CATSRGTGGYEETQYF
CDR3 DNA: TGTGCCACCAGCAGGGGCACAGGGGGTTATGAAGAGACCCAGTACTTC
V gene: TRBV15
D gene: TRBD1
clone size: few
J gene: TRBJ2-5
CDR3 length: 16

CDR3 protein: CALISGNILVAGGPRGTDTQYF
CDR3 DNA: TGTGCCCTAATTAGCGGTAACATTCTTGTAGCGGGAGGGCCCAGGGGCACAGATACGCAGTATTTT
V gene: TRBV6-9
D gene: TRBD2
clone size: NA
J gene: TRBJ2-3
CDR3 length: 22

CDR3 protein: CASSQTPDRTSGAPYEQYF
CDR3 DNA: TGCGCCAGCAGCCAAACACCCGATCGGACTAGCGGGGCCCCCTACGAGCAGTACTTC
V gene: TRBV4-1
D gene: TRBD2
clone size: NA
J gene: TRBJ2-7
CDR3 length: 19

CDR3 protein: CASSGDWLGAGYTDTQYF
CDR3 DNA: TGTGCCAGCAGCGGTGACTGGTTGGGAGCGGGATACACAGATACGCAGTATTTT
V gene: TRBV7-2
D gene: TRBD2
clone size: few
J gene: TRBJ2-3
CDR3 length: 18

CDR3 protein: CASKRRGRKEDTEAFF
CDR3 DNA: TGTGCCAGCAAACGTAGGGGCAGGAAGGAAGACACTGAAGCTTTCTTT
V gene: TRBV7-9
D gene: NA
clone size: NA
J gene: TRBJ1-1
CDR3 length: 16

CDR3 protein: CASTGHNSGNTIYF
CDR3 DNA: TGTGCCAGCACGGGACACAATTCGGGAAACACCATATATTTT
V gene: TRBV2
D gene: NA
clone size: NA
J gene: TRBJ1-3
CDR3 length: 14

CDR3 protein: CATRQGSQPQHF
CDR3 DNA: TGTGCGACCAGACAGGGGAGCCAGCCCCAGCATTTT
V gene: TRBV28
D gene: TRBD1
clone size: NA
J gene: TRBJ1-5
CDR3 length: 12

CDR3 protein: CAGNLLQGAPGNTIYF
CDR3 DNA: TGTGCCGGAAACCTTCTACAGGGGGCTCCTGGAAACACCATATATTTT
V gene: TRBV30
D gene: TRBD1
clone size: NA
J gene: TRBJ1-3
CDR3 length: 16

CDR3 protein: CASSPSLSYEQYF
CDR3 DNA: TGTGCCAGCAGCCCGTCCCTCTCCTACGAGCAGTACTTC
V gene: TRBV7-2
D gene: NA
clone size: NA
J gene: TRBJ2-7
CDR3 length: 13

CDR3 protein: CASRTSGGELFF
CDR3 DNA: TGTGCCAGCAGAACTAGCGGCGGGGAGCTGTTTTTT
V gene: TRBV6-6
D gene: TRBD2
clone size: few
J gene: TRBJ2-2
CDR3 length: 12

CDR3 protein: CASSVGGGGYNEQFF
CDR3 DNA: TGTGCCAGCAGCGTAGGCGGGGGCGGGTACAATGAGCAGTTCTTC
V gene: TRBV9
D gene: NA
clone size: NA
J gene: TRBJ2-1
CDR3 length: 15

CDR3 protein: CASRPGAQETQYF
CDR3 DNA: TGTGCCAGCAGACCGGGAGCTCAAGAGACCCAGTACTTC
V gene: TRBV2
D gene: NA
clone size: NA
J gene: TRBJ2-5
CDR3 length: 13

CDR3 protein: CPQQLGGGRPWETQYF
CDR3 DNA: TGCCCCCAGCAGCTTGGGGGGGGGCGCCCTTGGGAGACCCAGTACTTC
V gene: TRBV5-1
D gene: NA
clone size: few
J gene: TRBJ2-5
CDR3 length: 16

CDR3 protein: CASSDGLAVSYFTDTQYF
CDR3 DNA: TGTGCCAGCAGTGACGGACTAGCGGTCTCCTACTTCACAGATACGCAGTATTTT
V gene: TRBV28
D gene: TRBD2
clone size: NA
J gene: TRBJ2-3
CDR3 length: 18

CDR3 protein: CASSPGGGSNYGYTF
CDR3 DNA: TGTGCCAGCAGCCCCGGCGGGGGGTCTAACTATGGCTACACCTTC
V gene: TRBV7-9
D gene: NA
clone size: NA
J gene: TRBJ1-2
CDR3 length: 15

CDR3 protein: CASSIGQGARTEAFF
CDR3 DNA: TGTGCCAGCAGCATAGGACAGGGGGCAAGGACTGAAGCTTTCTTT
V gene: TRBV5-6
D gene: TRBD1
clone size: NA
J gene: TRBJ1-1
CDR3 length: 15

CDR3 protein: CASSTADSSYNSPLHF
CDR3 DNA: TGTGCCAGCAGCACTGCGGACAGCTCCTATAATTCACCCCTCCACTTT
V gene: TRBV5-6
D gene: NA
clone size: NA
J gene: TRBJ1-6
CDR3 length: 16

CDR3 protein: CASRGQYTEAFF
CDR3 DNA: TGTGCCAGCAGAGGACAGTACACTGAAGCTTTCTTT
V gene: TRBV11-2
D gene: NA
clone size: few
J gene: TRBJ1-1
CDR3 length: 12